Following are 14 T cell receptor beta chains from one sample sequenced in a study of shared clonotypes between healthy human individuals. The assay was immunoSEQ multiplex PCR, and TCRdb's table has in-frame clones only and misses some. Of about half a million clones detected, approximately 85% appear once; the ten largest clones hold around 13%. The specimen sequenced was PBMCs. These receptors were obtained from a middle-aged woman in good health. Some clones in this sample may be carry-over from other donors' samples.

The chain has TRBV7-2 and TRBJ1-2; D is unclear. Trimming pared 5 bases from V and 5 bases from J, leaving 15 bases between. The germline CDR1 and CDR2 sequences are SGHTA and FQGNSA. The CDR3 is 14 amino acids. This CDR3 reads CASSAQGPYYGYTF. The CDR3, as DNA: TGTGCCAGCAGCGCCCAAGGCCCCTATTATGGCTACACCTTC.

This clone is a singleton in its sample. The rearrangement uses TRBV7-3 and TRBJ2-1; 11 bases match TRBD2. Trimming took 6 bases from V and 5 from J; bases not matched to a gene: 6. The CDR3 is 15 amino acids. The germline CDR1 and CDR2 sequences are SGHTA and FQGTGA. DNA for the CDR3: TGTGCCAGCAGACCGGGACTAGCGGAAGACAATGAGCAGTTCTTC. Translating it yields CASRPGLAEDNEQFF.

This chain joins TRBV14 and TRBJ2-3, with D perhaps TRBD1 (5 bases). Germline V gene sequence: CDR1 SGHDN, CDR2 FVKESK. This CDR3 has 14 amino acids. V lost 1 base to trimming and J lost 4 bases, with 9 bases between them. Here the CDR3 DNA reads TGTGCCAGCAGCCAAGGAGACAGTTCAGATACGCAGTATTTT. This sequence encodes CASSQGDSSDTQYF. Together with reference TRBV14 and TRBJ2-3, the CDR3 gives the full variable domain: EAGVTQFPSHSVIEKGQTVTLRCDPISGHDNLYWYRRVMGKEIKFLLHFVKESKQDESGMPNNRFLAERTGGTYSTLKVQPAELEDSGVYFCASSQGDSSDTQYFGPGTRLTVL.

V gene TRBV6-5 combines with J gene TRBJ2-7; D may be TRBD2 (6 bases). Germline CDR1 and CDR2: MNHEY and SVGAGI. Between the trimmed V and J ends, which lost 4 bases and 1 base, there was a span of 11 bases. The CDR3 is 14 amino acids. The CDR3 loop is CASSLRGGSYEQYF. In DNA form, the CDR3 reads TGTGCCAGCAGTTTACGTGGGGGGTCCTACGAGCAGTACTTC.

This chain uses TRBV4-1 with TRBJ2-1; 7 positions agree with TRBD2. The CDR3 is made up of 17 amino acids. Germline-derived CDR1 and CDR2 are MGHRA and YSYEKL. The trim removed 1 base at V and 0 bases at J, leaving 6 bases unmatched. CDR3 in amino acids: CASSQGNGGSSYNEQFF. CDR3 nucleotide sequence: TGCGCCAGCAGCCAAGGGAACGGGGGGAGCTCCTACAATGAGCAGTTCTTC.

This CDR3 reads CASSLVQGVNEQFF. DNA of the CDR3: TGCGCCAGCAGCTTGGTTCAGGGGGTCAATGAGCAGTTCTTC. V and J are TRBV5-1 and TRBJ2-1; TRBD1 agrees at 7 bases. The J segment lost 6 bases and the V segment lost 0 bases, leaving 3 bases of the junction unmatched. Germline-derived CDR1 and CDR2 are SGHRS and YFSETQ. The CDR3 totals 14 residues.

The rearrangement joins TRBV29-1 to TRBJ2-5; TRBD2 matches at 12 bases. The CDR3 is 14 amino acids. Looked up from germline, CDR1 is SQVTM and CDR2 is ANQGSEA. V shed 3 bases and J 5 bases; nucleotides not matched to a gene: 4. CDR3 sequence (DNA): TGCAGCGTTGAGATGACTAGCGGGGGCGAGACCCAGTACTTC. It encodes CSVEMTSGGETQYF.

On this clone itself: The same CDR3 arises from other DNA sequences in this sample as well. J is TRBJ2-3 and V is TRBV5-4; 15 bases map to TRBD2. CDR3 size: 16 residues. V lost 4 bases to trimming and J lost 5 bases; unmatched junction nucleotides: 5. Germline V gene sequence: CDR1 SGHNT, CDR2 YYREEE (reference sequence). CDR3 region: CASSLGLAGGVDTQYF. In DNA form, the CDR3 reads TGTGCCAGCAGCCTGGGACTAGCGGGAGGTGTAGATACGCAGTATTTT.

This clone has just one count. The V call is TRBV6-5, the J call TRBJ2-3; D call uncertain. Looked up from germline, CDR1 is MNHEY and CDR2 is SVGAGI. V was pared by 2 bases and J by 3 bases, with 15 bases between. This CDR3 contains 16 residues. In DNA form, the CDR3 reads TGTGCCAGCAGTTACCGGCTCAACCCCGGGACAGATACGCAGTATTTT. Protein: CASSYRLNPGTDTQYF.

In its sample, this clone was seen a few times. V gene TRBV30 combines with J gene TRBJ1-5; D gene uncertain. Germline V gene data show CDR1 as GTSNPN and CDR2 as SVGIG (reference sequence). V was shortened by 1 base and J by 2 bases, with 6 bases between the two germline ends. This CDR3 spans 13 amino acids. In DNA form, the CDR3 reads TGTGCCTGGAGTGCGGGCCGCAATCAGCCCCAGCATTTT. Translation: CAWSAGRNQPQHF.

Here the CDR3 reads CSAGRPEVYTQYF. CDR3 sequence (DNA): TGCAGCGCAGGACGGCCCGAGGTGTATACGCAGTATTTT. The chain has TRBV29-1 and TRBJ2-3; no definite D call. This CDR3 spans 13 amino acids. With 7 bases removed from V and 7 bases from J, the gap between germline ends came to 18 bases. Germline V gene data show CDR1 as SQVTM and CDR2 as ANQGSEA.

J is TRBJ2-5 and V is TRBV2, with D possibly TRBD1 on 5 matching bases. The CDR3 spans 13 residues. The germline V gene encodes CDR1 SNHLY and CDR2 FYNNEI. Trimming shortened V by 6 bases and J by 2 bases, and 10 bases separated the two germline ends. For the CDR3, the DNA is TGTGCCAGCAGCCCGACAGTACAAGAGACCCAGTACTTC. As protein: CASSPTVQETQYF. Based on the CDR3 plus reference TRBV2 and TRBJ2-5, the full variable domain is EPEVTQTPSHQVTQMGQEVILRCVPISNHLYFYWYRQILGQKVEFLVSFYNNEISEKSEIFDDQFSVERPDGSNFTLKIRSTKLEDSAMYFCASSPTVQETQYFGPGTRLLVL.

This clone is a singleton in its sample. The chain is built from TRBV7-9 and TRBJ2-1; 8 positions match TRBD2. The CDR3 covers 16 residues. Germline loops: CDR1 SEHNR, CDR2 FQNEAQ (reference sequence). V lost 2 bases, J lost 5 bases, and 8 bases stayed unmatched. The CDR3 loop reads CASSLYSSGGNNEQFF. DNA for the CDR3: TGTGCCAGCAGCTTATACTCCAGCGGGGGAAACAATGAGCAGTTCTTC.

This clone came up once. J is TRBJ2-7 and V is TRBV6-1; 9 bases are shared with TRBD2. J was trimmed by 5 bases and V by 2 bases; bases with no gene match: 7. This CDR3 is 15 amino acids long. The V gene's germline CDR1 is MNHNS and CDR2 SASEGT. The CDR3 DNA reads TGTGCCAGCAGTGAAAATGCGGGAGGGTACGACGAGCAGTACTTC. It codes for CASSENAGGYDEQYF.